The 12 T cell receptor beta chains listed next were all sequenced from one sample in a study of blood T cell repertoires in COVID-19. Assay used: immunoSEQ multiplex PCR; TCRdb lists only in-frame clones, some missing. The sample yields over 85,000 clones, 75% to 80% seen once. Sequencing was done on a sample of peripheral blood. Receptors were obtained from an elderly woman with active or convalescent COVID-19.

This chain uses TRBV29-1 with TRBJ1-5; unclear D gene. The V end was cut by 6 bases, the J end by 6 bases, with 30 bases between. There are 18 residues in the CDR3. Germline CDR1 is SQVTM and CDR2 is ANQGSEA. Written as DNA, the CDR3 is TGCAGCGTGACCCTAAAGGACGGTAATTTACGGGGTAGTCAGCCCCAGCATTTT. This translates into CSVTLKDGNLRGSQPQHF.

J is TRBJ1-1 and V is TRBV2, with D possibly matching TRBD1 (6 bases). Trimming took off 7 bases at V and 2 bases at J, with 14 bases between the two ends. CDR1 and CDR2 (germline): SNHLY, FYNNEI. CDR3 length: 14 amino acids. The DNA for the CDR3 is TGTGCCAGCATGGCAGGCAGGGGTAACACTGAAGCTTTCTTT. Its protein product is CASMAGRGNTEAFF.

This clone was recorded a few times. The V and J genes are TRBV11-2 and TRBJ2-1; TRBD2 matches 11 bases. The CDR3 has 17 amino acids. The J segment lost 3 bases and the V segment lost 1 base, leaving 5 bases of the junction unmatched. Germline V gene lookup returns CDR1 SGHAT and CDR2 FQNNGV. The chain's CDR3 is CASSLVATSGIYNEQFF. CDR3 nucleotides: TGTGCCAGCAGCTTAGTGGCGACTAGCGGGATCTACAATGAGCAGTTCTTC.

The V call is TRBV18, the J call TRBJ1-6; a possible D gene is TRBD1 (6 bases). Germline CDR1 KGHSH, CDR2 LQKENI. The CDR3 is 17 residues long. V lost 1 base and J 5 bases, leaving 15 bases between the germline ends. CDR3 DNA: TGTGCCAGCTCACCACTATATTTAGGGGGTAATAATTCACCCCTCCACTTT. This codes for CASSPLYLGGNNSPLHF.

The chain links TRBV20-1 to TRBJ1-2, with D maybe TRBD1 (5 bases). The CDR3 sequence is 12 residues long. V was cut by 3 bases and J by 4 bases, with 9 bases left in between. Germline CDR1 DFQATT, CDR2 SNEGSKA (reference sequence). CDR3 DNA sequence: TGCAGTGCTAGTGCGGGGGGCTATGGCTACACCTTC. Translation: CSASAGGYGYTF.

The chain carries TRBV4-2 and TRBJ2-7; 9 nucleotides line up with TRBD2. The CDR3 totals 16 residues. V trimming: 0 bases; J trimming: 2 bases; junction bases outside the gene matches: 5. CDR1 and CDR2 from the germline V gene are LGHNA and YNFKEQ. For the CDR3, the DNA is TGTGCCAGCAGCCAAGATTATGGCGGGAGGGCCTACGAGCAGTACTTC. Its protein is CASSQDYGGRAYEQYF.

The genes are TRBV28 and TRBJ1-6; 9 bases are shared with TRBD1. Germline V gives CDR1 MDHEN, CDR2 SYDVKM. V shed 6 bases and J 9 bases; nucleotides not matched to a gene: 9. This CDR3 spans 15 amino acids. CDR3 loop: CASRKGQGLFSPLHF. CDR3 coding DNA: TGTGCCAGCAGGAAGGGACAGGGTCTATTTTCACCCCTCCACTTT.

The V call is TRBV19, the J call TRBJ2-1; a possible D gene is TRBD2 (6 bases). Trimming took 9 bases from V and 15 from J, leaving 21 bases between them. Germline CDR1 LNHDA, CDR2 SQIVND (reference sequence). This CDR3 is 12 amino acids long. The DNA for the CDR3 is TGTGCCAGCTCGGCTCTCGGGGACTTGCGGTTCTTC. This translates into CASSALGDLRFF.

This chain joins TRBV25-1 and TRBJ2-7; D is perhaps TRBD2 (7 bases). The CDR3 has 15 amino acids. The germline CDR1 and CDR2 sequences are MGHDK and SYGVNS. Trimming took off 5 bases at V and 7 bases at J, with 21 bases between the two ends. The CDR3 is CASSSVGGGRWEQYF. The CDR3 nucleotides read TGTGCCAGCAGTTCCGTCGGGGGCGGGAGATGGGAGCAGTACTTC.

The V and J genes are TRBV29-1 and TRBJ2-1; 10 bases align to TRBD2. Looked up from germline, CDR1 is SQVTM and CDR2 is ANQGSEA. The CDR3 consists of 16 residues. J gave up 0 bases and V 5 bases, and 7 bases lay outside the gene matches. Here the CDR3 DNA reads TGCAGCGTTCGAAACCCTAGCGGGAGCTCCTACAATGAGCAGTTCTTC. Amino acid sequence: CSVRNPSGSSYNEQFF.

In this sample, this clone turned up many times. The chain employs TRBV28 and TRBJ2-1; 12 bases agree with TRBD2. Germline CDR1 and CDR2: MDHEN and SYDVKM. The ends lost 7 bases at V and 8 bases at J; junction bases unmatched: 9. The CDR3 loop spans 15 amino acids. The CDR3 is CASIETSGSGDEQFF. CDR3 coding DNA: TGTGCCAGCATTGAGACTAGCGGGAGTGGTGATGAGCAGTTCTTC.

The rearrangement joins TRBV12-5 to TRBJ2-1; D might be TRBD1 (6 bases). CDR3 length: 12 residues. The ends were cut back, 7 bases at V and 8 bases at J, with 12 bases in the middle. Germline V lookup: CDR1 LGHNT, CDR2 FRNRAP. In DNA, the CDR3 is TGTGCTAGTGCGGCGCAGGGGTATGAGCAGTTCTTC. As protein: CASAAQGYEQFF. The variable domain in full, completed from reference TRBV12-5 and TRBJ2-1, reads DARVTQTPRHKVTEMGQEVTMRCQPILGHNTVFWYRQTMMQGLELLAYFRNRAPLDDSGMPKDRFSAEMPDATLATLKIQPSEPRDSAVYFCASAAQGYEQFFGPGTRLTVL.